This T cell receptor beta chain was found in a study of cytomegalovirus exposure and HLA in healthy donors. Findings and limits, study-wide: Donors were assumed by presence/absence analyses to have roughly uniform sequencing depth. Differences between HLA loci emerged in a later analysis of TCR association rates, with DRB1 most and HLA-C fewest. The authors considered a cluster of highly shared sequence variants likely to be a sequencing artifact. A further, later analysis showed that HLA-associated TCR beta chains (compared with equally common others) were more clonally expanded.

The CDR3 is 18 amino acids. CDR1 KGHSH and CDR2 LQKENI come from the germline V gene. Trimming removed 8 bases from V and 2 bases from J; junction bases left unmatched: 16. 60 Vbeta and 13 Jbeta primers were used in PCR. Repertoires were generated with immunoSEQ multiplex PCR, while TCRdb's copy carries only in-frame clones and drops some. The repertoire holds around 180,000 clones, with around nine tenths as singletons. In the case of this clone: Its target is not known.

The TCR comes from a woman aged 18-29 years in good health and CMV-seronegative. The rearrangement joins TRBV18 to TRBJ2-7, with TRBD2 identical over 12 bases. The specimen was PBMCs. The CDR3 nucleotides read TGTGCCAGCGCGGGACTAGCGGGTCCCCACCGCATGGCCTACGAGCAGTACTTC. This codes for CASAGLAGPHRMAYEQYF.